The 21 T cell receptor beta chains below all came from one sample that was sequenced in a study of PD-1 blockade in classical Hodgkin lymphoma. Each of the patients experienced relapse following autologous stem cell transplantation, and their brentuximab vedotin exposure differed. Profiling relied on immunoSEQ multiplex PCR, and the TCRdb table lists in-frame clones only, not all of them. Among some 100,000 clones listed, around 88% were seen once. The source material was peripheral blood mononuclear cells (PBMCs), sampled before the second cycle of nivolumab. Receptor source: a human donor with classical Hodgkin lymphoma.

This clone was found once. This chain links TRBV28 with TRBJ1-4; 7 nucleotides agree with TRBD1. V gave up 2 bases and J gave up 7 bases; unmatched junction bases: 7. The CDR3 spans 15 residues. Germline CDR1 MDHEN, CDR2 SYDVKM. CDR3 nucleotide sequence: TGTGCCAGCAGTTTAAGGGGACAGCAGGGTGAAAAACTGTTTTTT. This encodes CASSLRGQQGEKLFF.

CDR3 region: CASSLGQGGGTEAFF. The CDR3 region has the DNA TGTGCCAGCAGCTTAGGACAGGGGGGTGGCACTGAAGCTTTCTTT. The chain recombines TRBV7-9 with TRBJ1-1; 9 nucleotides agree with TRBD1. The germline V gene encodes CDR1 SEHNR and CDR2 FQNEAQ (reference sequence). The CDR3 extends over 15 amino acids. The ends lost 1 base at V and 4 bases at J; junction bases unmatched: 4.

The sample holds one count of this clone. In nucleotides, the CDR3 is TGCGCCAGCGCTAGAGAGAGGGGGAATGACACCGGGGAGCTGTTTTTT. Protein sequence: CASARERGNDTGELFF. The genes are TRBV23-1 and TRBJ2-2; a weak D match, TRBD1 (6 bases). TRBV23-1 is an ORF for which the function is uncertain. V lost 8 bases to trimming and J lost 3 bases, with 19 bases between them. This CDR3 contains 16 residues.

The table lists this clone with a few counts. The chain uses TRBV7-6 and TRBJ1-1; 7 bases map to TRBD1. The CDR3 extends over 13 amino acids. CDR1 and CDR2 (germline): SGHVS, FNYEAQ. With 6 bases clipped from V and 1 base from J, the junction kept 2 bases outside the gene matches. CDR3 sequence (DNA): TGTGCCAGCAGGGGACAGCCGAACACTGAAGCTTTCTTT. Its translation: CASRGQPNTEAFF.

V gene TRBV7-2 combines with J gene TRBJ1-2; D possibly corresponds to TRBD1 (5 bases). Germline V CDR1 and CDR2: SGHTA, FQGNSA. The CDR3 is 14 amino acids. The V and J ends lost 2 bases and 4 bases respectively, with 11 bases between them. This chain's CDR3 is CASSLKGFGYGYTF. DNA for the CDR3: TGTGCCAGCAGCTTAAAGGGGTTCGGCTATGGCTACACCTTC.

This clone has just one count. The chain carries TRBV30 and TRBJ2-6; D uncertain. V lost 3 bases and J 2 bases, leaving 8 bases between the germline ends. Per germline, CDR1 GTSNPN and CDR2 SVGIG (reference sequence). The CDR3 loop spans 14 amino acids. As DNA, the CDR3 is TGTGCCTGGAGCCAAGCCCCTGGGGCCAACGTCCTGACTTTC. This codes for CAWSQAPGANVLTF. Based on the CDR3 plus reference TRBV30 and TRBJ2-6, the full variable domain is SQTIHQWPATLVQPVGSPLSLECTVEGTSNPNLYWYRQAAGRGLQLLFYSVGIGQISSEVPQNLSASRPQDRQFILSSKKLLLSDSGFYLCAWSQAPGANVLTFGAGSRLTVL.

The J gene is TRBJ2-7, the V gene TRBV11-2, with D perhaps TRBD2 (5 bases). This CDR3 spans 15 amino acids. Germline assignment: CDR1 SGHAT and CDR2 FQNNGV. V shed 4 bases and J shed 2 bases, with 15 bases lying between them. The CDR3 DNA sequence: TGTGCCAGCAGCTCAATACTAGGGTTGGCCTACGAGCAGTACTTC. Its protein is CASSSILGLAYEQYF. Together with reference TRBV11-2 and TRBJ2-7, the CDR3 gives the full variable domain: EAGVAQSPRYKIIEKRQSVAFWCNPISGHATLYWYQQILGQGPKLLIQFQNNGVVDDSQLPKDRFSAERLKGVDSTLKIQPAKLEDSAVYLCASSSILGLAYEQYFGPGTRLTVT.

The V call is TRBV19, the J call TRBJ2-7, with D uncertain. Deletions cut 3 bases from V and 1 base from J, with 7 bases between. CDR1 LNHDA and CDR2 SQIVND come from the germline V gene (reference sequence). The CDR3 is 13 amino acids. CDR3 in amino acids: CASSIVDSYEQYF. The DNA for the CDR3 is TGTGCCAGTAGTATCGTCGATTCCTACGAGCAGTACTTC.

The V and J genes are TRBV15 and TRBJ2-5; 9 bases are a match to TRBD1. V lost 4 bases, J lost 5 bases, and 8 bases stayed unmatched. CDR3 size: 15 residues. Germline V lookup: CDR1 LNHNV, CDR2 YYDKDF (reference sequence). The CDR3 DNA reads as TGTGCCACCAGCACAGGTGGGACAGGGTACGAGACCCAGTACTTC. Protein product: CATSTGGTGYETQYF.

Only a few counts were recorded for this clone. The chain combines TRBV5-8 with TRBJ1-2; D gene unclear. Per the germline V gene, CDR1 is SGHTS and CDR2 is YDEGEE. The CDR3 runs to 14 residues. The ends were cut back, 4 bases at V and 4 bases at J, with 14 bases in the middle. The CDR3 region is CASSRRAVVYGYTF. The CDR3 region has the DNA TGTGCCAGCAGCCGGAGGGCGGTGGTCTATGGCTACACCTTC.

This rearrangement joins TRBV19 to TRBJ2-1; 12 bases align to TRBD2. This CDR3 is built from 16 residues. Germline CDR1 reads LNHDA; CDR2 reads SQIVND (reference sequence). V dropped 5 bases and J dropped 4; count of bases not matched to a gene: 6. The CDR3 region is CASSGRTSGEYNEQFF. The CDR3 region has the DNA TGTGCCAGTAGTGGACGGACTAGCGGGGAATACAATGAGCAGTTCTTC.

This chain uses TRBV28 with TRBJ1-2, with D unresolved. The V end was cut by 8 bases, the J end by 8 bases, with 15 bases between. CDR3 length equals 12 residues. The V gene's germline CDR1 is MDHEN and CDR2 SYDVKM. The CDR3 sequence is CASLSQLGGYTF. The CDR3 DNA sequence: TGTGCCAGCCTATCTCAACTGGGGGGCTACACCTTC.

V usage is TRBV7-8 and J usage is TRBJ1-2; D is unresolved. Germline loops: CDR1 SGHVS, CDR2 FQNEAQ. This CDR3 is built from 18 residues. V was trimmed by 5 bases and J by 2 bases, leaving 24 bases between them. CDR3 region: CASSPFYPGPSSNYGYTF. CDR3 bases: TGTGCCAGCAGCCCCTTTTACCCGGGTCCTAGCTCCAACTATGGCTACACCTTC.

The rearrangement links TRBV7-2 to TRBJ2-5; TRBD2 is a possible D gene (6 bases). V was pared by 5 bases and J by 2 bases, with 18 bases between. This CDR3 spans 16 amino acids. Germline loops: CDR1 SGHTA, CDR2 FQGNSA. The CDR3 coding sequence is TGTGCCAGCAGCCCCCGCCGTGGAGGGCGTCAAGAGACCCAGTACTTC. As protein: CASSPRRGGRQETQYF.

The V and J genes are TRBV28 and TRBJ1-5; no clear D. Looked up from germline, CDR1 is MDHEN and CDR2 is SYDVKM. The length of the CDR3 is 15 residues. With 3 bases removed from V and 0 bases from J, the gap between germline ends came to 9 bases. The CDR3 loop is CASSLTVDSNQPQHF. The CDR3 region has the DNA TGTGCCAGCAGTTTGACGGTAGATAGCAATCAGCCCCAGCATTTT.

The chain combines TRBV5-1 with TRBJ2-3; possibly TRBD1 or TRBD2 for D (6 bases each). This CDR3 has 13 amino acids. Trimming pared 5 bases from V and 7 bases from J, leaving 14 bases between. CDR1 is SGHRS and CDR2 is YFSETQ in the germline V gene. In nucleotides, the CDR3 is TGCGCCAGCAGTAGGGGGGTCACGCATACGCAGTATTTT. It encodes CASSRGVTHTQYF.

The chain recombines TRBV18 with TRBJ1-5, with no clear D. The CDR3 totals 13 residues. Germline CDR1 and CDR2: KGHSH and LQKENI. V lost 3 bases and J lost 7, with 10 bases in between. The CDR3: CASSPSGIQPQHF. CDR3 nucleotides: TGTGCCAGCTCACCGTCCGGGATACAGCCCCAGCATTTT.

The chain has TRBV11-2 and TRBJ2-7; 10 nucleotides line up with TRBD2. The length of the CDR3 is 12 residues. The ends lost 2 bases at V and 11 bases at J; junction bases unmatched: 3. CDR1 is SGHAT and CDR2 is FQNNGV in the germline V gene. The CDR3 DNA is TGTGCCAGCAGCTTATCTAGCGGGGGAGAGTACTTC. This translates into CASSLSSGGEYF.

The chain recombines TRBV11-2 with TRBJ2-2, with D uncertain. CDR1 and CDR2 from the germline V gene are SGHAT and FQNNGV. This CDR3 has 15 amino acids. V lost 4 bases to trimming and J lost 1 base, with 10 bases between them. Here the CDR3 DNA reads TGTGCCAGCAGCTCCCGGGCAAGGAACACCGGGGAGCTGTTTTTT. Its translation: CASSSRARNTGELFF. The whole variable domain, remainder taken from reference TRBV11-2 and TRBJ2-2, is EAGVAQSPRYKIIEKRQSVAFWCNPISGHATLYWYQQILGQGPKLLIQFQNNGVVDDSQLPKDRFSAERLKGVDSTLKIQPAKLEDSAVYLCASSSRARNTGELFFGEGSRLTVL.

This clone was counted once. CDR3 in DNA: TGTGCCAGCACCCCGCGAGTCTCGACCACTCAGCCCCAGCATTTT. It is translated as CASTPRVSTTQPQHF. V is TRBV28 and J is TRBJ1-5; D unresolved. Germline V gene sequence: CDR1 MDHEN, CDR2 SYDVKM. Trimming shortened V by 7 bases and J by 6 bases, and 19 bases separated the two germline ends. The CDR3 loop spans 15 amino acids.

The rearrangement joins TRBV13 to TRBJ2-7, with 7 bases identical to TRBD2. This CDR3 is 16 amino acids long. Germline trimming cut 2 bases from V and 0 bases from J; bases unmatched to any gene: 7. Germline CDR1 is PRHDT and CDR2 is FYEKMQ (reference sequence). The CDR3, as DNA: TGTGCCAGCAGCTTAAGGGGCGGGGGTAGCTCCTACGAGCAGTACTTC. Translation: CASSLRGGGSSYEQYF.